This entry concerns a single T cell receptor (beta chain). Its antigen is still unknown. The sample is drawn from a study of identical twins. A universal primer site arose from template switching, and cDNA bore unique molecular identifiers. TCRdb reanalysed the 5' RACE reads using MiXCR and keeps one entry per CDR3 protein. The sample includes about 1.7 million distinct CDR3 sequences, less than 35% seen only once; the top ten take about 0.3%. Overall study findings and caveats: Excess twin sharing in beta out-of-frame sequences was weaker. The presence of invariant MAIT and iNKT cells could partly confound analyses of zero-insertion sequences.

The CDR3 contains 12 residues. From germline, CDR1 is LGHNT and CDR2 FRNRAP. V lost 9 bases to trimming and J lost 4 bases; unmatched junction nucleotides: 4. V is TRBV12-5 and J is TRBJ2-3; TRBD2 matches at 7 bases. The receptor was isolated from a newborn girl in good health. Sequencing used cord blood. CDR3 sequence (DNA): TGTGCTAGCGGGAGGCCCCCAGATACGCAGTATTTT. It encodes CASGRPPDTQYF.